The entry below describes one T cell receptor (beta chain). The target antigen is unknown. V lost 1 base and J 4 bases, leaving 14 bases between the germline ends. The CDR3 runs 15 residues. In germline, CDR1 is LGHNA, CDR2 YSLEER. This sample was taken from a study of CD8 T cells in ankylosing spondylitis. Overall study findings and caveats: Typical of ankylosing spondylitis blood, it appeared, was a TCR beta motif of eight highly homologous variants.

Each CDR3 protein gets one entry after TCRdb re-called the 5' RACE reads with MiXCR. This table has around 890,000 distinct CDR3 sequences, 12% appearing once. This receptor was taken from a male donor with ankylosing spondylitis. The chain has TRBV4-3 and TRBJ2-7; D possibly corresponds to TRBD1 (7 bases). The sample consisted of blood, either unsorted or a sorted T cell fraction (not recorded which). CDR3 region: CASSQGQGGRYEQYF. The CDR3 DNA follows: TGCGCCAGCAGCCAAGGGCAGGGGGGAAGGTACGAGCAGTACTTC.